This T cell receptor (beta chain) is from a study of early T cells in non-severe SARS-CoV-2 infection. Study as a whole: From unsorted whole blood, bulk RNA was sequenced, and the chains remained unpaired. Overall study findings and caveats: Private and CD4 specificities were missed by VDJdb matching, skewed to anti-spike CD8.

This clonotype was seen only a few times. Its antigen is still unknown. Unique molecular identifiers tagged individual cDNA molecules. TCRdb ran MiXCR on the 5' RACE reads and lists one entry per CDR3 protein. The table shows over 95,000 distinct CDR3 sequences, with about 15% occurring only once. CDR1 is MNHEY, CDR2 SVGEGT, per germline. The J segment lost 8 bases and the V segment lost 4 bases, leaving 0 bases of the junction unmatched. The CDR3 extends over 11 amino acids. The sample was whole blood. The V call is TRBV6-2 or TRBV6-3, the J call TRBJ1-1; TRBD1 aligns across 8 bases. This TCR was sampled from an adult who was a healthcare worker with PCR-confirmed SARS-CoV-2 infection or an uninfected control (not recorded which). CDR3 sequence: CASSWTGEAFF. The DNA for the CDR3 is TGTGCCAGCAGTTGGACAGGGGAAGCTTTCTTT.